This passage covers 4 T cell receptor beta chains from one sample sequenced in a study of PD-L1 blockade in urothelial cancer. Produced via immunoSEQ multiplex PCR; TCRdb's table is partial and in-frame only. In the table there are around 40,000 clones, 65% to 90% of which are singletons. Sample time point: peripheral blood 6 weeks after treatment start. The material sequenced was PBMCs, taken around atezolizumab (anti-PD-L1) treatment. These receptors came from a man in his 60s with urothelial cancer.

The CDR3 loop reads CASSYRSGSRTGELFF. The CDR3 DNA follows: TGTGCCAGCAGTTACAGAAGCGGGAGTCGGACCGGGGAGCTGTTTTTT. The rearrangement uses TRBV6-5 and TRBJ2-2, with TRBD2 matching over 8 bases. CDR3 length: 16 amino acids. From germline, CDR1 is MNHEY and CDR2 SVGAGI. J was trimmed by 5 bases and V by 2 bases; bases with no gene match: 7.

This clone was counted a single time. The chain has TRBV7-9 and TRBJ2-3, with TRBD2 matching over 7 bases. Germline loops: CDR1 SEHNR, CDR2 FQNEAQ (reference sequence). Losses at the gene ends were 5 bases for V and 4 bases for J; bases not matched to a gene: 9. The CDR3 consists of 15 residues. CDR3 in DNA: TGTGCCAGCAGCCCGTCTACTAGCGTATCAGATACGCAGTATTTT. Protein product: CASSPSTSVSDTQYF.

V gene TRBV4-2 combines with J gene TRBJ1-2; possibly TRBD1 for D (5 bases). This CDR3 is 15 amino acids long. Trimming removed 0 bases at V and 5 bases at J, with 13 bases between. Germline-derived CDR1 and CDR2 are LGHNA and YNFKEQ. In nucleotides, the CDR3 is TGTGCCAGCAGCCAAGATACGCAGGGCACGTATGGCTACACCTTC. Protein product: CASSQDTQGTYGYTF.

The V gene is TRBV6-5, the J gene TRBJ2-1; possibly TRBD1 for D (6 bases). V lost 2 bases and J 1 base, leaving 12 bases between the germline ends. This CDR3 has 16 residues. Germline V lookup: CDR1 MNHEY, CDR2 SVGAGI. The CDR3 reads CASSYPRGRSYNEQFF. The CDR3 nucleotides read TGTGCCAGCAGTTACCCCAGGGGTAGGTCCTACAATGAGCAGTTCTTC.